This TCR beta chain was recovered during a study of cytomegalovirus exposure and HLA in healthy donors. CDR1 is SGHNT, CDR2 YYREEE, per germline (reference sequence). The CDR3 runs to 15 residues. The V segment lost 3 bases and the J segment 6 bases; nucleotides outside the gene matches: 2. Profiling relied on immunoSEQ multiplex PCR, and the TCRdb table lists in-frame clones only, not all of them. The sample comprises around 140,000 clones, roughly 87% of which are singletons, and around 1.2% rests with the top ten. Source material: PBMCs. The clonotype comes from a young woman in good health and CMV-seronegative. The chain couples TRBV5-4 to TRBJ2-1; 14 nucleotides agree with TRBD2. In DNA, the CDR3 is TGTGCCAGCAGCTGGGGACTAGCGGGGGTCAATGAGCAGTTCTTC. It translates to CASSWGLAGVNEQFF.